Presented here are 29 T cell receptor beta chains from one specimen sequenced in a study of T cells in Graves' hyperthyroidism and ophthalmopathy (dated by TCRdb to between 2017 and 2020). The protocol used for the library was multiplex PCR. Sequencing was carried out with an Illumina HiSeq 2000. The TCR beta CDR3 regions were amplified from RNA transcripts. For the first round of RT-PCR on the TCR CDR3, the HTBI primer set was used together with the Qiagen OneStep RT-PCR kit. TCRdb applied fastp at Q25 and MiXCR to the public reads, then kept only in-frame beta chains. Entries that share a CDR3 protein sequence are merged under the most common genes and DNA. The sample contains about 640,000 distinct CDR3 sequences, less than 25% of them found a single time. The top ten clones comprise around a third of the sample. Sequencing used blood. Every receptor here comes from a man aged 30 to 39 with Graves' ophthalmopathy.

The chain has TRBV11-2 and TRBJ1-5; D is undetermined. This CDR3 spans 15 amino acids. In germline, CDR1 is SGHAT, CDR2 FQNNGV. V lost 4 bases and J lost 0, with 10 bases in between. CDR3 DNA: TGTGCCAGCAGCTCTCAGGTTAATAGCAATCAGCCCCAGCATTTT. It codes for CASSSQVNSNQPQHF.

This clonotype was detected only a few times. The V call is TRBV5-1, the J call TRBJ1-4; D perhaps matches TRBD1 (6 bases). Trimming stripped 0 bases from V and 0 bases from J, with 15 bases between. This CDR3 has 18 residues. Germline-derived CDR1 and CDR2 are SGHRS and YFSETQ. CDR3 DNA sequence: TGCGCCAGCAGCTTGGACTACAGGGCCATCTCAACTAATGAAAAACTGTTTTTT. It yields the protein CASSLDYRAISTNEKLFF.

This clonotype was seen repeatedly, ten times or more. Here the CDR3 reads CSARSSGELEQYF. The DNA for the CDR3 is TGCAGTGCTAGGTCCAGCGGGGAGCTCGAGCAGTACTTC. The chain joins TRBV20-1 to TRBJ2-7; 7 bases agree with TRBD2. J lost 6 bases, V lost 3 bases, and 8 bases had no gene match. The germline V gene encodes CDR1 DFQATT and CDR2 SNEGSKA (reference sequence). This CDR3 spans 13 amino acids.

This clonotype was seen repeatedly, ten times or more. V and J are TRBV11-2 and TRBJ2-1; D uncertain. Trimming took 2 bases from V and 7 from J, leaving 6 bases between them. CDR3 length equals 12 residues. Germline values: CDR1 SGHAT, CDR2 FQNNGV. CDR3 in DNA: TGTGCCAGCAGCTTATTTGGGAATGAGCAGTTCTTC. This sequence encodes CASSLFGNEQFF.

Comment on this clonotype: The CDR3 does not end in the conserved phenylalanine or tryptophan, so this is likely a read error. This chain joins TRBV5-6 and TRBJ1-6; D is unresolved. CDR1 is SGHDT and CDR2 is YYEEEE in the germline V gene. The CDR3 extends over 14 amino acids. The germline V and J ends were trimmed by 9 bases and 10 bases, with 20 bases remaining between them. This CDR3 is CATCASAAKSPLHL. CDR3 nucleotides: TGTGCCACGTGTGCTTCGGCGGCTAAATCACCCCTCCACCTT.

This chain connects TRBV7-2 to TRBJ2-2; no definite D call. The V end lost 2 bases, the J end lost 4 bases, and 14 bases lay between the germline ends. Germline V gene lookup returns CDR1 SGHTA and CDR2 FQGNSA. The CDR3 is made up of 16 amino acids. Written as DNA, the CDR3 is TGTGCCAGCAGCTTAATTGTGGGAATGGTCACCGGGGAGCTGTTTTTT. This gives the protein CASSLIVGMVTGELFF.

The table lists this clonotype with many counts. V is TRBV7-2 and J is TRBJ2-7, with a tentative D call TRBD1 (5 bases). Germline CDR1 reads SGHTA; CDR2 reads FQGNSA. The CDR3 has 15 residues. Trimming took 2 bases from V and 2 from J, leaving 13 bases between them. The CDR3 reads CASSLSPTETYEQYF. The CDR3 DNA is TGTGCCAGCAGCTTATCCCCGACAGAAACCTACGAGCAGTACTTC.

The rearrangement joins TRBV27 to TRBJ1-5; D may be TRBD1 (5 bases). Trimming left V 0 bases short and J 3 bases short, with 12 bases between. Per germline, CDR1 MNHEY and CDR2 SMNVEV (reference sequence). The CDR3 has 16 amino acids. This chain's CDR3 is CASSLSWGTDNQPQHF. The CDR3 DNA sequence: TGTGCCAGCAGTTTATCGTGGGGGACCGACAATCAGCCCCAGCATTTT.

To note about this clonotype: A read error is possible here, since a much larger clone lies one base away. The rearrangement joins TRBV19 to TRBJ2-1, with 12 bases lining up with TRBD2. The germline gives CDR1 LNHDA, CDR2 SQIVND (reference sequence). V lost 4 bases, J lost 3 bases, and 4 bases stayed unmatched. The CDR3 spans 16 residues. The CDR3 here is CASSTGLAGSYNEQFF. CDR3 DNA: TGTGCCAGTAGTACCGGACTAGCGGGAAGCTACAATGAGCAGTTCTTC.

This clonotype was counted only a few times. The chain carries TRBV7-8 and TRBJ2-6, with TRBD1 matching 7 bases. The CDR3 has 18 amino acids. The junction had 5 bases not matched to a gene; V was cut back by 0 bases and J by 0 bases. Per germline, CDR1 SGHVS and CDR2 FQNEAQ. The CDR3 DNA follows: TGTGCCAGCAGCTTAGCAGAGGGGGCGGACTCTGGGGCCAACGTCCTGACTTTC. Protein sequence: CASSLAEGADSGANVLTF.

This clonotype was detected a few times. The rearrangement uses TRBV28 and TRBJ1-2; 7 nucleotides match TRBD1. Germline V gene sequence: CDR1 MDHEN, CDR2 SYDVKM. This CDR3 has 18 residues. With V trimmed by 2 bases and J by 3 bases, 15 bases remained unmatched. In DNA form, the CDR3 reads TGTGCCAGCAGTTTAATTCCATTATCCCCCGGGACAGACTATGGCTACACCTTC. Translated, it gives CASSLIPLSPGTDYGYTF.

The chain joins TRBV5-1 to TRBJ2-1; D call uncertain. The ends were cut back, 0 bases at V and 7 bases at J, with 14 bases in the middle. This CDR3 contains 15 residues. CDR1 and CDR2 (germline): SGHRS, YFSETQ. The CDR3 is CASSLDAAGWNEQFF. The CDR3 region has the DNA TGCGCCAGCAGCTTGGATGCGGCAGGATGGAATGAGCAGTTCTTC.

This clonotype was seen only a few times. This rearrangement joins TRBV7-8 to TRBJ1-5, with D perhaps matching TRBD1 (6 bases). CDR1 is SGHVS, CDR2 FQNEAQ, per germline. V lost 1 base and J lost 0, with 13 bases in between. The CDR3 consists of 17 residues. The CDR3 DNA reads TGTGCCAGCAGCTTAGAGGGGGGGTGGGTTAGCAATCAGCCCCAGCATTTT. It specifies CASSLEGGWVSNQPQHF.

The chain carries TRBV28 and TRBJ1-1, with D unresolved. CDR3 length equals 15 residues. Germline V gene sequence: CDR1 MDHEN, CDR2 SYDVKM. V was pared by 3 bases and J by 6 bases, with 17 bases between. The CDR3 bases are TGTGCCAGCAGTTTGGACGCCGCGGGAGTCGCTGAAGCTTTCTTT. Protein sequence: CASSLDAAGVAEAFF. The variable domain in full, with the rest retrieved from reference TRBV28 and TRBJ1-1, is DVKVTQSSRYLVKRTGEKVFLECVQDMDHENMFWYRQDPGLGLRLIYFSYDVKMKEKGDIPEGYSVSREKKERFSLILESASTNQTSMYLCASSLDAAGVAEAFFGQGTRLTVV.

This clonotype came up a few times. The CDR3 sequence: CSVGLGGGEQYF. The CDR3 region has the DNA TGCAGCGTTGGATTAGGGGGAGGTGAGCAGTACTTC. The chain is built from TRBV29-1 and TRBJ2-7; D could derive from TRBD1 or TRBD2 (6 bases each). The germline CDR1 and CDR2 sequences are SQVTM and ANQGSEA. V lost 4 bases and J lost 7, with 14 bases in between. This CDR3 spans 12 amino acids.

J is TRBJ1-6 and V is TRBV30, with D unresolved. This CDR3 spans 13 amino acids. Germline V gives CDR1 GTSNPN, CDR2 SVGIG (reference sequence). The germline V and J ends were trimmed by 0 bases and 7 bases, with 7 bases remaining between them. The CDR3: CAWSVYGNSPLHF. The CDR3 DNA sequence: TGTGCCTGGAGTGTATACGGGAATTCACCCCTCCACTTT.

The CDR3 sequence: CASSLYAQILYSSYNSPLHF. DNA of the CDR3: TGTGCCAGCAGCTTGTATGCACAGATCCTTTACAGCTCCTATAATTCACCCCTCCACTTT. The chain has TRBV7-2 and TRBJ1-6; D gene ambiguous. CDR1 SGHTA and CDR2 FQGNSA come from the germline V gene. Trimming pared 3 bases from V and 0 bases from J, leaving 21 bases between. The CDR3 spans 20 residues.

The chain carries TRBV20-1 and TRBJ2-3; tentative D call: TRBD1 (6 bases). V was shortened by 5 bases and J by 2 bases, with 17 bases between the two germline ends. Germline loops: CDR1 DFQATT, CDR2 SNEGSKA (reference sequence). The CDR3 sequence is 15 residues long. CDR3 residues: CSAGAPRGPTDTQYF. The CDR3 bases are TGCAGTGCTGGGGCCCCCAGGGGACCCACAGATACGCAGTATTTT.

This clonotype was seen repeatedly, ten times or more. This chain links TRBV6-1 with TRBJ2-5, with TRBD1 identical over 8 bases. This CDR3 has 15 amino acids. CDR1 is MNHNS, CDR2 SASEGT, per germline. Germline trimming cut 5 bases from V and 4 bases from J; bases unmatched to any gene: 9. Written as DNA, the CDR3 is TGTGCCAGCAGTTTGACAGGGGCGAGGCGAGAGACCCAGTACTTC. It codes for CASSLTGARRETQYF.

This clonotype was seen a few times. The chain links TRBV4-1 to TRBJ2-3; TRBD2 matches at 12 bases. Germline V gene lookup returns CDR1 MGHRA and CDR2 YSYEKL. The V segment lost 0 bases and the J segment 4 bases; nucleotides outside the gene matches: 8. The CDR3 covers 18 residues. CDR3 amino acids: CASSQEQRLAGVSDTQYF. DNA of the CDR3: TGCGCCAGCAGCCAAGAGCAGCGACTAGCGGGAGTGTCAGATACGCAGTATTTT.

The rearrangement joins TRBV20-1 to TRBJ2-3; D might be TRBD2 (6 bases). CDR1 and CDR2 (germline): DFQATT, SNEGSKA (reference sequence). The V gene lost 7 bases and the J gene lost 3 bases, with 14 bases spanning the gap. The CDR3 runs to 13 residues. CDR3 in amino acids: CSGRNGRTDTQYF. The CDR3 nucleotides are TGCAGTGGGAGGAACGGGAGAACAGATACGCAGTATTTT.

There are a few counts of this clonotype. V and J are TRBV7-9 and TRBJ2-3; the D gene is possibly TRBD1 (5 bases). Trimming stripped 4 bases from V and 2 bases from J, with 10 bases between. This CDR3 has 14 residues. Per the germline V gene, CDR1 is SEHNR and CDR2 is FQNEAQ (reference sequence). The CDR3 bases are TGTGCCAGCAGCTCCGGACAATTCACAGATACGCAGTATTTT. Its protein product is CASSSGQFTDTQYF.

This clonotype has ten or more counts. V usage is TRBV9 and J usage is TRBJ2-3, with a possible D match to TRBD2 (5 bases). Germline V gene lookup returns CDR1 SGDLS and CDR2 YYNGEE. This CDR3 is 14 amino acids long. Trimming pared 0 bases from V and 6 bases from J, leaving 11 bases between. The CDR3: CASSVGRWEDTQYF. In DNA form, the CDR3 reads TGTGCCAGCAGCGTAGGGCGGTGGGAGGATACGCAGTATTTT. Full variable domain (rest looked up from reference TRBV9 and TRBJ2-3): DSGVTQTPKHLITATGQRVTLRCSPRSGDLSVYWYQQSLDQGLQFLIQYYNGEERAKGNILERFSAQQFPDLHSELNLSSLELGDSALYFCASSVGRWEDTQYFGPGTRLTVL.

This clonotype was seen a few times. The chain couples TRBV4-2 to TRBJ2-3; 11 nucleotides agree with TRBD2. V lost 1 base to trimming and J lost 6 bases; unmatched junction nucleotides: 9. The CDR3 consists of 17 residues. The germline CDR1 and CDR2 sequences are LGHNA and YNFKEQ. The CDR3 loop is CASSQGTRLAGSDTQYF. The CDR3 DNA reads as TGTGCCAGCAGCCAAGGGACAAGACTAGCGGGATCTGATACGCAGTATTTT.

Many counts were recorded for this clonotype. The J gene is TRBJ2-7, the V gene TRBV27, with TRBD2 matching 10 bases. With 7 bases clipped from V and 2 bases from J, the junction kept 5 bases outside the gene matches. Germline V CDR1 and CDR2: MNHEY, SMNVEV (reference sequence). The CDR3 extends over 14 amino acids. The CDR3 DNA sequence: TGTGCCAGCACCCCCCTAGCGGGAGCCTACGAGCAGTACTTC. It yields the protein CASTPLAGAYEQYF.

Here the CDR3 DNA reads TGTGCCAGCGCATCTGGGACAGACTCCTACGAGCAGTACTTC. It specifies CASASGTDSYEQYF. The chain recombines TRBV6-1 with TRBJ2-7; 7 nucleotides align to TRBD1. With 8 bases clipped from V and 0 bases from J, the junction kept 7 bases outside the gene matches. This CDR3 region has 14 residues. From germline, CDR1 is MNHNS and CDR2 SASEGT.

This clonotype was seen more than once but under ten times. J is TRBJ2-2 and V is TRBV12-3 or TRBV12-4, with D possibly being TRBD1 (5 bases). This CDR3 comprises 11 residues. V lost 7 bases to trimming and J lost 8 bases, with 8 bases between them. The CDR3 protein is CASTQGGELFF. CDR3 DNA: TGTGCCAGCACCCAGGGTGGGGAGCTGTTTTTT.

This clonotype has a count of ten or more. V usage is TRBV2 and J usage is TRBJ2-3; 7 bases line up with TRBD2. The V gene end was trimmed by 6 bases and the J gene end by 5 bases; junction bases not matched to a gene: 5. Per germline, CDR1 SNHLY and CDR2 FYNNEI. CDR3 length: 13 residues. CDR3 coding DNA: TGTGCCAGCAGACGGACTAGTGGAGATACGCAGTATTTT. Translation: CASRRTSGDTQYF. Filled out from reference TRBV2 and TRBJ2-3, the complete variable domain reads EPEVTQTPSHQVTQMGQEVILRCVPISNHLYFYWYRQILGQKVEFLVSFYNNEISEKSEIFDDQFSVERPDGSNFTLKIRSTKLEDSAMYFCASRRTSGDTQYFGPGTRLTVL.

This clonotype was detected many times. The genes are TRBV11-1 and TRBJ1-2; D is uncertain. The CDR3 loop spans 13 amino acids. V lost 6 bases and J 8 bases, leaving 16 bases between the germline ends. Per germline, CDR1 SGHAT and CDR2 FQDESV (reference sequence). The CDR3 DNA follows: TGTGCCAGCAGTCATTATGGCGGAGAAGGCTACACCTTC. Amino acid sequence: CASSHYGGEGYTF.